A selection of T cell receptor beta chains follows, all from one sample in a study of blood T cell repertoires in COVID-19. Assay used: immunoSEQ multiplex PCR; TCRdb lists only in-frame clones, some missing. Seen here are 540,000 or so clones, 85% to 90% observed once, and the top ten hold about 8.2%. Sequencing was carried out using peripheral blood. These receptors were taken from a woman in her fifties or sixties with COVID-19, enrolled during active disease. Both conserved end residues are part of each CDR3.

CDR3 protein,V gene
CASSYGGGYEQYF,TRBV5-6
CASSFRDRGQYEQYF,TRBV27
CASSLSRGGATEAFF,TRBV27
CASRGGTGEYYGYTF,TRBV2
CASSESKGKETQYF,TRBV10-1
CAISETEGGYGYTF,TRBV10-3
CASSDRVQPQHF,TRBV11-2
CASSYPGFYGYTF,TRBV12-3/TRBV12-4
CAWARGGRTEAFF,TRBV30
CAIRADHPRWRTDTQYF,TRBV10-3
CASRTSGVSPDTQYF,TRBV10-2
CASSLGGQGDQPQHF,TRBV11-2
CASSSRGSGGTDTQYF,TRBV28
CASSQSPSRWRNYGYTF,TRBV23-1
CASSLTGFGEQFF,TRBV12-3/TRBV12-4
CASSVSGQGDTEAFF,TRBV10-2
CASSSGLASYYNEQFF,TRBV5-1
CASRGLAGTQETQYF,TRBV6-5
CAWNQGIGGYTF,TRBV30